This T cell receptor (beta chain) was documented in a study of cytomegalovirus exposure and HLA in healthy donors. General study points: Being productive about 90% or about 30% of the time was typical of most TCR beta V segments in an earlier analysis. Listed as cytomegalovirus-associated were approximately 160 TCR beta chains.

Details on this clone: What it binds is not known.

It was with 60 Vbeta and 13 Jbeta primers that the PCR ran. Authors' data handling: It was a later analysis that counted 79 million or so unique TCR beta chains, of which some 9.9 million were shared. The repertoire was sequenced with immunoSEQ multiplex PCR; TCRdb's copy has only in-frame clones and lacks some. That table gives V, J and clone size, and the DNA gave D and trimming. Of 100,000 to 150,000 clones listed, around four fifths were seen once; the top ten hold under 6%. V was trimmed by 0 bases and J by 3 bases, leaving 14 bases between them. This CDR3 has 16 amino acids. Germline CDR1 reads LGHNA; CDR2 reads YNFKEQ. Those who donated were healthy bone marrow donors.

Sequencing was done on a sample of PBMCs. V is TRBV4-2 and J is TRBJ1-2; D possibly corresponds to TRBD1 (5 bases). This TCR was recovered from a woman aged 40 to 50 in good health and CMV-seropositive. The CDR3, as DNA: TGTGCCAGCAGCCAAGACTGGGGCAGCTTTGACTATGGCTACACCTTC. This translates into CASSQDWGSFDYGYTF.